The clone carrying this TCR beta chain occurred a few times. The target antigen is unknown. Unique molecular identifiers were built into the TCRbeta library. In TCRdb, the PCR reads were re-called with MiXCR into one record per CDR3 protein. This table has hundreds of thousands of distinct CDR3 sequences, roughly 14% appearing once. The entry originates in a study of T-cell reconstitution after alpha-beta-depleted transplantation in children. Per germline, CDR1 DFQATT and CDR2 SNEGSKA (reference sequence). Trimming removed 4 bases at V and 3 bases at J, with 7 bases between. CDR3 length equals 12 residues. Study results and caveats: Several hundred rapidly expanded clones from non-depleted graft cells reportedly supplied alpha-beta T cells about two months post-transplant. When one year had passed after transplant, most T-cell counts and diversity came from newly produced T cells. Surviving thymic progenitors and recipient T cells were the source of high TCRbeta diversity at day 60 in some patients.

The chain recombines TRBV20-1 with TRBJ2-1; D might be TRBD2 (5 bases). The TCR originated in a girl aged 2 to 9 with congenital amegakaryocytic thrombocytopenia, due to receive a stem cell transplant. Sequencing used PBMCs, obtained before TCRalphabeta/CD19-depleted stem cell transplant. For the CDR3, the DNA is TGCAGTGCTAAACTAGTCTACAATGAGCAGTTCTTC. It codes for CSAKLVYNEQFF.